Reported below is one T cell receptor (beta chain). The antigen is unknown. The CDR3 contains 14 residues. V lost 6 bases to trimming and J lost 3 bases, with 15 bases between them. Germline values: CDR1 MNHNY, CDR2 SVGAGI (reference sequence). Prior to sequencing, the ViraFEST assay stimulated PBMC with viral peptide pools, which expanded the antigen-specific CD4+ T cells. When roughly eleven days of culture had elapsed, CD4+ T cells were isolated. Participants got two doses of BNT162b2 or mRNA-1273 vaccine. Vaccine recipients, nucleocapsid antibody negative, had no prior SARS-CoV-2 infection. Profiled with immunoSEQ multiplex PCR; TCRdb holds only in-frame clones, not every one. The repertoire holds 55,000 to 70,000 clones, with roughly 79% as singletons. These data originate in a study of vaccination effects on CD4 cells after COVID-19. General study results and limits: The vaccine-induced clones of healthy vaccinees included only 1 of 255 that cross-reacted with common cold coronaviruses. Late post-vaccination, clones induced by infection and those induced by vaccine underwent marked clonal contraction.

This sequence joins TRBV6-6 and TRBJ2-7; D could derive from TRBD1 or TRBD2 (5 bases each). Material: CD4+ T cells from PBMCs cultured with HCoV-OC43 spike peptides, obtained after COVID-19 vaccination. Sample subset: HCoV-OC43 spike overlapping peptide pool stimulation. The source is a human donor who received a COVID-19 vaccine. CDR3 bases: TGTGCCAGCAGACGGGGCGGTGGGGTCTACGAGCAGTACGTC. It encodes CASRRGGGVYEQYV.